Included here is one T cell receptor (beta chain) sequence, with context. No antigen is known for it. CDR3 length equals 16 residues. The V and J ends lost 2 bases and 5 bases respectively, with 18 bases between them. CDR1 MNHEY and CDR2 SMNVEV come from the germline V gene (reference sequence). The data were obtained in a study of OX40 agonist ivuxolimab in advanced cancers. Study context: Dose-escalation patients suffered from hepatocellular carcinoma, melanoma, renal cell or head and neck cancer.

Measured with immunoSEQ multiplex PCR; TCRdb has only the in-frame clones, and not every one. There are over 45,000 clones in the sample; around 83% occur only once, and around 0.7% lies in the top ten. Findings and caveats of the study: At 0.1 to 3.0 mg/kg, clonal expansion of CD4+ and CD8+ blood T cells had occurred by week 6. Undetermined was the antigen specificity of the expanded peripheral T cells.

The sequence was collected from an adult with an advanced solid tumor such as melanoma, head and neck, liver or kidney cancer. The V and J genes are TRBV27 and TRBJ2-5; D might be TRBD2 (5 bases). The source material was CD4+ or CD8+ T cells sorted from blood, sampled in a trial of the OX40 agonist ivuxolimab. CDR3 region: CASSLMGAGPWETQYF. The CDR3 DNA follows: TGTGCCAGCAGTTTAATGGGTGCGGGCCCTTGGGAGACCCAGTACTTC.